A selection of T cell receptor beta chains follows, all from one sample in a study of cytomegalovirus exposure and HLA in healthy donors. The table came from immunoSEQ multiplex PCR; TCRdb's copy has only in-frame clones and leaves some out. The sample has 100,000 or so clones; 75% to 85% are singletons. Material: PBMCs. The receptors originated from a man younger than 35 in good health and CMV-seronegative. Both conserved end residues are part of each CDR3. D genes are given only for firm matches. Some rows mark clone size as missing; the rest say once, few, many or name a class of expanded clone.

TRBD2	NA	TRBV25-1	TRBJ2-3	CASSARTSGGDTQYF	TGTGCCAGCAGTGCCCGGACTAGCGGCGGGGATACGCAGTATTTT
TRBD1	NA	TRBV10-3	TRBJ2-7	CAISESGTGAEQYF	TGTGCCATCAGTGAGTCAGGGACAGGGGCCGAGCAGTACTTC
NA	NA	TRBV15	TRBJ2-7	CATSRGAATLSYEQYF	TGTGCCACCAGCAGGGGTGCGGCTACCCTCTCCTACGAGCAGTACTTC
TRBD1	NA	TRBV6-1	TRBJ2-5	CASSTGAPQETQYF	TGTGCCAGCAGCACAGGGGCACCCCAAGAGACCCAGTACTTC
NA	NA	TRBV12-5	TRBJ2-3	CASGQIGTDTQYF	TGTGCTAGTGGCCAAATTGGCACAGATACGCAGTATTTT
TRBD1	NA	TRBV7-2	TRBJ1-5	CASSSMLTGGGQPQHF	TGTGCCAGCAGCTCAATGTTGACAGGGGGAGGGCAGCCCCAGCATTTT
NA	NA	TRBV12-2	TRBJ2-7	CASRLSTFGEQYF	TGTGCAAGTCGCTTATCGACCTTCGGGGAGCAGTACTTC
TRBD2	NA	TRBV27	TRBJ2-7	CASSSDYGGSRLEQYF	TGTGCCAGCAGTTCCGATTATGGCGGGAGTCGTCTCGAGCAGTACTTC
TRBD2	NA	TRBV9	TRBJ2-1	CASSVAGTSGASYNEQFF	TGTGCCAGCAGCGTAGCTGGGACTAGCGGGGCCTCCTACAATGAGCAGTTCTTC
NA	NA	TRBV29-1	TRBJ2-5	CSVVPGSSETQYF	TGCAGCGTTGTTCCGGGAAGCAGCGAGACCCAGTACTTC
NA	NA	TRBV18	TRBJ2-1	CASSTGEGNEQFF	TGTGCCAGCTCTACGGGAGAAGGCAATGAGCAGTTCTTC
NA	NA	TRBV28	TRBJ1-4	CASRVGGVANEKLFF	TGTGCCAGCAGAGTCGGGGGGGTGGCTAATGAAAAACTGTTTTTT
TRBD1	NA	TRBV7-8	TRBJ1-1	CASSSDRVDTEAFF	TGTGCCAGCAGTTCGGACAGGGTCGACACTGAAGCTTTCTTT
TRBD1	NA	TRBV28	TRBJ2-5	CASSPLGGGSETQYF	TGTGCCAGCAGTCCACTAGGGGGCGGGTCAGAGACCCAGTACTTC
NA	NA	TRBV10-3	TRBJ2-7	CAISESDRYEQYF	TGTGCCATCAGTGAGTCGGACAGATACGAGCAGTACTTC
TRBD2	NA	TRBV28	TRBJ2-3	CASSPRTRFGTDTQYF	TGTGCCAGCAGTCCTCGGACTAGGTTTGGCACAGATACGCAGTATTTT
TRBD2	NA	TRBV6-1	TRBJ2-2	CASRSGGAGELFF	TGTGCCAGCAGGTCGGGAGGCGCCGGGGAGCTGTTTTTT
TRBD1	NA	TRBV15	TRBJ2-6	CATSRDWGQYDSGANVLTF	TGTGCCACCAGCAGAGATTGGGGACAGTATGACTCTGGGGCCAACGTCCTGACTTTC
TRBD2	NA	TRBV2	TRBJ2-7	CASSLAETYEQYF	TGTGCCAGCAGTCTAGCGGAAACCTACGAGCAGTACTTT
NA	NA	TRBV4-1	TRBJ1-1	CASSQAPDTEAFF	TGCGCCAGCAGCCAAGCTCCAGACACTGAAGCTTTCTTT
NA	NA	TRBV19	TRBJ2-5	CASSSEGGGQETQYF	TGTGCCAGTAGTTCGGAGGGAGGGGGGCAAGAGACCCAGTACTTC
TRBD1	NA	TRBV6-5	TRBJ2-3	CATTGEEGTDTQYF	TGTGCCACGACAGGGGAGGAGGGCACAGATACGCAGTATTTT
TRBD1	NA	TRBV19	TRBJ1-5	CASSIGTGSVEPQHF	TGTGCCAGTAGTATAGGGACAGGTAGTGTCGAGCCCCAGCATTTT
TRBD2	NA	TRBV7-6	TRBJ2-3	CASSSKRGRTDTQYF	TGTGCCAGCAGTTCCAAGCGGGGACGCACAGATACGCAGTATTTT
TRBD2	NA	TRBV6-5	TRBJ2-7	CASSYSPSGRGEQYF	TGTGCCAGCAGTTACTCGCCTAGCGGGAGGGGCGAGCAGTACTTC
NA	NA	TRBV5-5	TRBJ2-2	CASSLIIGVGAGELFF	TGTGCCAGCAGCTTGATAATCGGGGTAGGCGCCGGGGAGCTGTTTTTT
NA	once	TRBV7-9	TRBJ1-3	CAPTTTGPGNTIYF	TGTGCCCCCACGACTACAGGGCCTGGAAACACCATATATTTT
TRBD1	once	TRBV9	TRBJ1-3	CASSRQGAMVGNTIYF	TGTGCCAGCAGTCGACAGGGGGCAATGGTCGGAAACACCATATATTTT
NA	NA	TRBV27	TRBJ2-1	CASSFLAKFLGAKEQFF	TGTGCCAGCAGTTTCCTTGCCAAATTCCTGGGAGCTAAAGAGCAGTTCTTC
TRBD2	NA	TRBV19	TRBJ2-2	CASSIKAGGYTGELFF	TGTGCCAGTAGTATAAAAGCGGGAGGGTACACCGGGGAGCTGTTTTTT
NA	NA	TRBV11-2	TRBJ1-2	CASSLGPRGGYTF	TGTGCCAGCAGCTTAGGCCCCCGGGGTGGCTACACCTTC
NA	few	TRBV5-1	TRBJ2-1	CASSRRDIGVGWSYNEQFF	TGCGCCAGCAGCCGCAGGGACATCGGGGTAGGCTGGTCCTACAATGAGCAGTTCTTC
TRBD1	NA	TRBV7-2	TRBJ1-4	CASSLGDRTNEKLFF	TGTGCCAGCAGCTTAGGGGACAGGACTAATGAAAAACTGTTTTTT
NA	NA	TRBV4-3	TRBJ2-6	CASSQDTQYGANVLTF	TGCGCCAGCAGCCAAGATACCCAGTACGGGGCCAACGTCCTGACTTTC
TRBD2	NA	TRBV4-1	TRBJ2-7	CASSPPGGLYEQYF	TGCGCCAGCAGCCCACCGGGGGGGCTATACGAGCAGTACTTC
NA	NA	TRBV28	TRBJ2-2	CASSPPYRELFF	TGTGCCAGCAGTCCCCCGTATCGGGAGCTGTTTTTT
TRBD2	NA	TRBV4-3	TRBJ2-7	CASSQVRSGGPRYEQYF	TGCGCCAGCAGCCAAGTAAGGAGCGGGGGGCCGCGGTACGAGCAGTACTTC
NA	NA	TRBV7-3	TRBJ2-1	CASSLTAGRYNEQFF	TGTGCCAGCAGCTTAACGGCAGGGCGCTACAATGAGCAGTTCTTC
TRBD1	NA	TRBV5-1	TRBJ1-5	CASSLTGASNQPQHF	TGCGCCAGCAGCTTGACAGGGGCAAGCAATCAGCCCCAGCATTTT
NA	NA	TRBV21-1	TRBJ2-3	CASSKGLAGVGGTDTQYF	TGTGCCAGCAGCAAAGGGCTAGCGGGAGTGGGAGGCACAGATACGCAGTATTTT
NA	NA	TRBV4-2	TRBJ1-6	CASSLSTDRLGGSPLHF	TGTGCCAGCAGCCTATCGACAGACAGGCTCGGCGGTTCACCCCTCCACTTT
NA	NA	TRBV6-5	TRBJ2-5	CASSKHDEETQYF	TGTGCCAGCAGTAAGCACGATGAAGAGACCCAGTACTTC
TRBD2	NA	TRBV10-2	TRBJ2-3	CASLGTNTDTQYF	TGCGCCAGCCTTGGGACTAATACAGATACGCAGTATTTT
NA	NA	TRBV7-2	TRBJ1-1	CASSPDLRGVAFF	TGTGCCAGCAGCCCGGACCTCAGGGGAGTGGCTTTCTTT
TRBD1	NA	TRBV7-9	TRBJ1-2	CASSDRVRYGYTF	TGTGCCAGCAGCGACAGGGTTCGCTATGGCTACACCTTC
NA	NA	TRBV14	TRBJ1-5	CASSHNSNQPQHF	TGTGCCAGCAGCCACAATAGCAATCAGCCCCAGCATTTT
TRBD1	NA	TRBV18	TRBJ2-1	CASSPSQGARNEQFF	TGTGCCAGCTCACCGTCACAGGGGGCGAGGAATGAGCAGTTCTTC
NA	NA	TRBV5-5	TRBJ2-1	CASSLEFGAWNEQFF	TGTGCCAGCAGCTTGGAATTCGGAGCTTGGAATGAGCAGTTCTTC
NA	NA	TRBV19	TRBJ2-4	CASSNGLNKEAKNIQYF	TGTGCCAGTAGCAACGGACTAAATAAGGAAGCCAAAAACATTCAGTACTTC
NA	NA	TRBV30	TRBJ2-5	CAWSFKETQYF	TGTGCCTGGAGTTTCAAAGAGACCCAGTACTTC
NA	NA	TRBV6-5	TRBJ2-7	CASSPRAGNEQYF	TGTGCCAGCAGTCCCCGGGCAGGGAATGAGCAGTACTTC